A selection of T cell receptor beta chains follows, all from one sample in a study of T cells after yellow fever vaccination. From the 5' RACE reads, TCRdb called clonotypes with MiXCR, one entry per CDR3 protein. The sample lists just under 600,000 distinct CDR3 sequences; roughly 14% were seen once. This material consisted of PBMCs, taken on the day of the yellow fever booster vaccination. The receptors shown here come from a man younger than 45 who received the YFV17D yellow fever vaccine. CDR3s include the opening cysteine and the closing phenylalanine or tryptophan. The D gene is left open where the match is weak. A clone size is listed for some rows: how often the clone was seen (once, few, many), or a class if it is expanded.

V gene	J gene	CDR3 length	D gene	clone size	CDR3 DNA	CDR3 protein
TRBV6-1	TRBJ2-5	15	NA	NA	TGTGCCAGCACCAAGAGAAGGGGGACCAAAGAGACCCAGTACTTC	CASTKRRGTKETQYF
TRBV29-1	TRBJ2-7	13	NA	few	TGCAGCGTGGACGACGGCGGCGTCTACGAGCAGTACTTC	CSVDDGGVYEQYF
TRBV7-9	TRBJ1-5	15	NA	NA	TGTGCCAGCAGCCCCGATCCTGGGGTGGGTCAGCCCCAGCATTTT	CASSPDPGVGQPQHF
TRBV11-2	TRBJ2-5	19	NA	NA	TGTGCCAGCAGCTTAAGGGCAACAAAGGGGGACTTGGGGATGGGGACCCAGTACTTC	CASSLRATKGDLGMGTQYF
TRBV20-1	TRBJ2-1	12	TRBD2	many	TGCAGTGCTGGACCACTTAGCGGGACTCCGTTCTTC	CSAGPLSGTPFF
TRBV20-1	TRBJ2-7	12	NA	few	TGCAGTGCCCGAAGGGGGTTCTACGAGCAGTACTTC	CSARRGFYEQYF
TRBV27	TRBJ1-3	14	NA	NA	TGTGCCAGCAGTTACGGGAACTCTGGAAACACCATATATTTT	CASSYGNSGNTIYF
TRBV10-3	TRBJ2-3	12	NA	few	TGTGCCACCAACCGGGACCTAGATACGCAGTATTTT	CATNRDLDTQYF
TRBV7-9	TRBJ1-6	16	NA	NA	TGTGCCAGCAGCTTAAGCAGACAGTTAAATAATTCACCCCTCCACTTT	CASSLSRQLNNSPLHF
TRBV5-1	TRBJ2-1	16	TRBD2	few	TGCGCCAGCAGCCCCCGGAGTAGCGGGGGCCACAATGAGCAGTTCTTC	CASSPRSSGGHNEQFF
TRBV6-5	TRBJ2-7	14	TRBD2	NA	TGTGCCAGCAGTTACGCGGCGGGAGAGGGCGAGCAGTACTTC	CASSYAAGEGEQYF
TRBV4-3	TRBJ1-1	13	NA	few	TGCGCCAGCAGCCAAGGTGGGAATTCTGAAGCTTTCTTT	CASSQGGNSEAFF
TRBV12-3/TRBV12-4	TRBJ2-4	13	NA	NA	TGTGCCAGCAGTTTAGTGGATCCAAACATTCAGTACTTC	CASSLVDPNIQYF
TRBV11-2	TRBJ2-7	16	TRBD1	few	TGTGCCAGCAGCTTCCTCCCGGGACAGGGGACCTACGAGCAGTACTTC	CASSFLPGQGTYEQYF
TRBV28	TRBJ1-5	15	TRBD1	once	TGTGCCAGCATCGAGGGACAGGGGGTGAATCAGCCCCAGCATTTT	CASIEGQGVNQPQHF
TRBV6-1	TRBJ1-2	13	NA	few	TGTGCCAGCAGTCGGAGTCAGAACTATGGCTACACCTTC	CASSRSQNYGYTF
TRBV15	TRBJ1-4	14	TRBD1	NA	TGTGCCACCAGCAGGGACAGGGGTGTGGAAAAACTGTTTTTT	CATSRDRGVEKLFF
TRBV12-3/TRBV12-4	TRBJ2-1	14	TRBD1	few	TGTGCCAGCAGTAGCAGGGGGTGGGACAATGAGCAGTTCTTC	CASSSRGWDNEQFF
TRBV29-1	TRBJ1-5	14	TRBD1	few	TGCAGCGTTCAAGGACAGGGGGTGGGTCAGCCCCAGCATTTT	CSVQGQGVGQPQHF
TRBV7-6	TRBJ2-3	15	NA	NA	TGTGCCAGCAGCCAAGGAGGACCGCCCACAGATACGCAGTATTTT	CASSQGGPPTDTQYF
TRBV5-8	TRBJ1-2	16	NA	NA	TGTGCCAGCAGCATCCGGGACCGCGCAACTGGACGGGGCTACACCTTC	CASSIRDRATGRGYTF
TRBV9	TRBJ2-2	12	NA	few	TGTGCCAGCAGCGAGGGTGACGGGGAGCTGTTTTTT	CASSEGDGELFF
TRBV5-1	TRBJ2-2	16	NA	NA	TGCGCCAGCAGCACCGAGGGGGGAAGGAACACCGGGGAGCTGTTTTTT	CASSTEGGRNTGELFF
TRBV20-1	TRBJ2-5	15	TRBD2	many	TGCAGTGCTAGCGGGCTAGCGGGAGAGAAAGAGACCCAGTACTTC	CSASGLAGEKETQYF
TRBV7-3	TRBJ2-3	15	NA	few	TGTGCCAGCAGCTTAAATGGGGGTAGCCCAGATACGCAGTATTTT	CASSLNGGSPDTQYF
TRBV16	TRBJ1-5	16	NA	NA	TGTGCCAGCAGCCAATATGCAGACTATAGCAATCAGCCCCAGCATTTT	CASSQYADYSNQPQHF
TRBV5-1	TRBJ2-1	17	NA	NA	TGCGCCAGCAGCCCGGGCCGGGTTGGGGGCCAGGACAATGAGCAGTTCTTC	CASSPGRVGGQDNEQFF
TRBV7-2	TRBJ2-3	16	TRBD1	NA	TGTGCCAGCAGCCCCGCATCGGGACAGAGCACAGATACGCAGTATTTT	CASSPASGQSTDTQYF
TRBV5-1	TRBJ2-3	15	TRBD2	NA	TGCGCCAGCAGCTTGGCTAGCGGGTTCACAGATACGCAGTATTTT	CASSLASGFTDTQYF
TRBV5-4	TRBJ2-1	13	NA	few	TGTGCCAGCAGCTTGGCTCCTTACAATGAGCAGTTCTTC	CASSLAPYNEQFF
TRBV11-2	TRBJ2-2	16	NA	NA	TGTGCCAGCAGCTTTACGGGACTGCCACTCACCGGGGAGCTGTTTTTT	CASSFTGLPLTGELFF
TRBV5-6	TRBJ2-1	16	TRBD2	few	TGTGCCAGCAGCTTGGCCTTTCTAGCGGGAGGCAATGAGCAGTTCTTC	CASSLAFLAGGNEQFF
TRBV20-1	TRBJ2-3	15	TRBD2	few	TGCAGTGCCCATCGGACTAGCGGAGTGGGAGATACGCAGTATTTT	CSAHRTSGVGDTQYF
TRBV20-1	TRBJ1-2	14	NA	few	TGCAGTGCTAGTGGAGGCGGAGCTAACTATGGCTACACCTTC	CSASGGGANYGYTF
TRBV12-3/TRBV12-4	TRBJ1-6	14	NA	NA	TGTGCCAGCAGCGGGACCCTCGGAAATTCACCCCTCCACTTT	CASSGTLGNSPLHF
TRBV27	TRBJ2-1	11	NA	many	TGTGCCAGCAGTGAAAACAATGAGCAGTTCTTC	CASSENNEQFF
TRBV5-4	TRBJ2-5	15	NA	few	TGTGCCAGCAGCTTCCCCCGTGAGAGCCAAGAGACCCAGTACTTC	CASSFPRESQETQYF
TRBV6-4	TRBJ2-2	12	NA	few	TGTGCCAGCAGTGAGGGAGCCGGGGAGCTGTTTTTT	CASSEGAGELFF
TRBV19	TRBJ1-1	13	TRBD1	many	TGTGCCAGTAGTGTGCAGGGGGCCTATGAAGCTTTCTTT	CASSVQGAYEAFF
TRBV6-1	TRBJ2-3	15	NA	few	TGTGCCAGCAGCCCGACGTACACTAGCACAGATACGCAGTATTTT	CASSPTYTSTDTQYF
TRBV12-3/TRBV12-4	TRBJ2-7	14	NA	once	TGTGCCAGCATGGCCAGGGGCATGTACTACGAGCAGTACTTC	CASMARGMYYEQYF
TRBV5-1	TRBJ1-6	13	NA	NA	TGCGCCAGCAGCTTGGGGCGGGATTCGTCCCTCCACTTT	CASSLGRDSSLHF
TRBV7-2	TRBJ2-5	14	TRBD1	NA	TGTGCCAGCAGCTCGGACAGGTACCAAGAGACCCAGTACTTC	CASSSDRYQETQYF
TRBV24-1	TRBJ2-1	14	NA	few	TGTGCCACCAGTGATGGGTCCGCGGGCCATGAGCAGTTCTTC	CATSDGSAGHEQFF
TRBV6-1	TRBJ2-3	13	NA	many	TGTGCCAGCAGGCAGCGGAGCACAGATACGCAGTATTTT	CASRQRSTDTQYF
TRBV4-3	TRBJ2-4	17	NA	NA	TGCGCCAGCAGCCAAGATCACAGGGCCAGGACCAAAAACATTCAGTACTTC	CASSQDHRARTKNIQYF